Included here is one T cell receptor beta chain sequence, with context. What it recognizes is unknown. The CDR3 contains 13 residues. V lost 1 base and J lost 4, with 8 bases in between. Germline assignment: CDR1 SNHLY and CDR2 FYNNEI. An assay was performed, and its level was deep. Several immunoSEQ plates held equal portions of the genomic DNA taken from each subset. Profiling relied on immunoSEQ multiplex PCR, and the TCRdb table lists in-frame clones only, not all of them. This table has around 200,000 clones, approximately 61% appearing once. The data originate from a study of shared clonotypes between healthy human individuals. About the research overall: Each donor's CD4 naive and CD4 memory cells filled three plates apiece, CD8 naive two, and CD8 memory one.

Study-wide points: The study generally estimated greater richness for naive than memory subsets.

Sequenced sample: memory CD4+ T cells sorted from blood. The sample's subset: CD45RA-negative fraction. The sequence derives from a man aged 25 to 45 in good health. The chain links TRBV2 to TRBJ2-7; D is undetermined. For the CDR3, the DNA is TGTGCCAGCAGTGAAGATCGCATGTACGAGCAGTACTTC. Encoded protein: CASSEDRMYEQYF.